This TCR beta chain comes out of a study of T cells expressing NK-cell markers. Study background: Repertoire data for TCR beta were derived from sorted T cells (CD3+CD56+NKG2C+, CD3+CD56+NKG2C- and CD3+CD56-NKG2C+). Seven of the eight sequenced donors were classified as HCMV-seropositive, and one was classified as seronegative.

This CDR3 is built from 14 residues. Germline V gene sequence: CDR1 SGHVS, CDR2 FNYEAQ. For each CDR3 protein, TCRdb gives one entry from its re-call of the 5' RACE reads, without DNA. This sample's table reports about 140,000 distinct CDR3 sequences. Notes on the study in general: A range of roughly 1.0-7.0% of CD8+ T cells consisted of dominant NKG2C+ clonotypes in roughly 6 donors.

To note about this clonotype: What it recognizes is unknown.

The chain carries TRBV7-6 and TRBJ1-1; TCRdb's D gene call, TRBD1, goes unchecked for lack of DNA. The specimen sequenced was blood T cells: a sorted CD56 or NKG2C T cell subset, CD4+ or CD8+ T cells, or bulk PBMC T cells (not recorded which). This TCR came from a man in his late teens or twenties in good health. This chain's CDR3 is CASSLAIGTDEAFF.